This TCR beta chain was captured by sequencing in a study of blood T cell repertoires in COVID-19. While infection was still active, Seattle patients were enrolled and then followed longitudinally. V was pared by 4 bases and J by 6 bases, with 18 bases between. The CDR3 loop spans 16 amino acids. Germline V CDR1 and CDR2: LGHDT, YNNKEL (reference sequence). The method was immunoSEQ multiplex PCR; TCRdb's version includes in-frame clones alone and lacks a portion of them. The table has about 99,000 clones, about four fifths seen once. The sequencing input was peripheral blood. The rearrangement uses TRBV3-1 (or the pseudogene TRBV3-2) and TRBJ1-4, with a weak D call TRBD1 (6 bases). This receptor was identified in a man older than 75 with COVID-19, enrolled during active disease. CDR3 sequence: CASSRIQGVGDEKLFF. The CDR3 DNA follows: TGTGCCAGCAGCCGGATACAGGGCGTAGGAGATGAAAAACTGTTTTTT.